Described below is a single T cell receptor (beta chain) sequence and its context. Its antigen remains unknown. These data come from a study of cytomegalovirus exposure and HLA in healthy donors. Notes on the study in general: Productive status was seen about 90% or about 30% of the time for most TCR beta V segments in an earlier analysis.

Germline-derived CDR1 and CDR2 are SQVTM and ANQGSEA. The CDR3 has 13 residues. V lost 7 bases and J lost 1, with 10 bases in between. This PCR relied on a set of 60 Vbeta primers and 13 Jbeta primers. TCRdb's copy holds only in-frame clones and misses some; the assay was immunoSEQ multiplex PCR. The sample has some 170,000 clones, 81% seen once. The sequencing sample was made of PBMCs. This receptor was obtained from a woman under 30 in good health and CMV-seropositive. The chain carries TRBV29-1 and TRBJ1-4; D might be TRBD1 (6 bases). DNA for the CDR3: TGCAGCGCAACAGGGAGAACTAATGAAAAACTGTTTTTT. Translating gives CSATGRTNEKLFF. Filled out from reference TRBV29-1 and TRBJ1-4, the complete variable domain reads SAVISQKPSRDICQRGTSLTIQCQVDSQVTMMFWYRQQPGQSLTLIATANQGSEATYESGFVIDKFPISRPNLTFSTLTVSNMSPEDSSIYLCSATGRTNEKLFFGSGTQLSVL.